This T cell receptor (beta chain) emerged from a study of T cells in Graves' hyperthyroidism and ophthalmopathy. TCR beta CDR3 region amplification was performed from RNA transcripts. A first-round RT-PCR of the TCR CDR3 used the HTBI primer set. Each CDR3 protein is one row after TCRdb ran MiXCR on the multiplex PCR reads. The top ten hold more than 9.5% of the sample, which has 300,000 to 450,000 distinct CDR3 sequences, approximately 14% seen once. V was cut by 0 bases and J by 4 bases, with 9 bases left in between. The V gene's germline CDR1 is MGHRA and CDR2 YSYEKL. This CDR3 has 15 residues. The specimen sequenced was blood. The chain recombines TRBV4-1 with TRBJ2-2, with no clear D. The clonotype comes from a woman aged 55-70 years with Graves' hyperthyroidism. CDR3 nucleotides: TGCGCCAGCAGCCAAGATTTAAAGCTCACCGGGGAGCTGTTTTTT. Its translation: CASSQDLKLTGELFF.